This TCR beta chain was identified during a study of T cell changes during pregnancy in multiple sclerosis. Clones were read by immunoSEQ multiplex PCR, and TCRdb kept only the in-frame ones, dropping some. The data show some 70,000 clones, roughly 90% seen once. V shed 4 bases and J 7 bases; nucleotides not matched to a gene: 4. The CDR3 runs to 15 residues. Germline V lookup: CDR1 SGHRS, CDR2 YFSETQ. V and J are TRBV5-1 and TRBJ2-1; 14 bases line up with TRBD2. Sequenced material: peripheral blood, taken after pregnancy. The source of this sequence is a female donor in good health, enrolled as a control in a pregnancy study. The CDR3 coding sequence is TGCGCCAGCAGCCCCGGACTAGCGGGAGGAAATGAGCAGTTCTTC. Its protein is CASSPGLAGGNEQFF.